These T cell receptor beta chains were read from a single sample in a study of spatial heterogeneity in lung cancer. One entry per CDR3 protein results from TCRdb running MiXCR on the 5' RACE reads. The sample has some 110,000 distinct CDR3 sequences, roughly an eighth seen once; the top ten hold 16%. The sequencing here drew on PBMCs, taken at follow-up. The receptors were gathered from a male donor with early-stage non-small cell lung cancer. CDR3s leave out the opening cysteine and the closing phenylalanine or tryptophan. Each record gives: V gene, CDR3 length, CDR3 protein.

TRBV18	14	ASSPRRQTNTGELF
TRBV2	13	ASSVGGTSTDTQY
TRBV2	12	ASSGLQGWTEAF
TRBV5-5	11	ASSRSGGAEQY
TRBV6-5	13	ASSFTGATGNTIY
TRBV10-3	16	ATRLGTGGRSYNSPLH
TRBV6-1	14	ASSVRRGAVEEPQH
TRBV20-1	14	SARDRHRGGIDEQY
TRBV10-2	11	ASGRDLNYEQY
TRBV7-9	14	ASSPRQGLAYNEQF
TRBV6-2/TRBV6-3	14	ASTLKGQGLNTEAF
TRBV20-1	12	SARDNMADEKLF
TRBV7-2	13	ASSLVRQGAREQY
TRBV7-9	12	ASSYRENTGELF
TRBV29-1	12	SVEDPPGGYEQY
TRBV12-3/TRBV12-4	13	ASRETGSVNEKLF
TRBV28	13	ASRQRDRVSSEQY
TRBV20-1	12	SALPPRNHGELF
TRBV5-1	12	ASSGGGTVDTQY
TRBV2	11	ATSRQGNSPLH
TRBV30	13	AGSRGLTYPYEQY